The rows below give T cell receptor beta chains drawn from one sample of a study of blood T cell repertoires in COVID-19. TCRdb keeps only in-frame clones here, not all; method: immunoSEQ multiplex PCR. The repertoire includes 88,000 or so clones, roughly 80% of them detected once, and about an eighth sits in the top ten. The sequenced sample consisted of peripheral blood. These receptors all come from a man of 80 years or more with acute or convalescent COVID-19. Both conserved end residues are part of each CDR3. The order of the fields is D gene, J gene, clone size, V gene, CDR3 protein, CDR3 DNA. The D gene is left open where the match is weak. Expanded clones are given a class, and other clones once, few, many or no size at all.

>.|TRBJ2-2|.|TRBV7-9
CASSPRGQGRNTGELFF
TGTGCCAGCAGCCCCCGAGGGCAGGGGAGGAACACCGGGGAGCTGTTTTTT
>TRBD1|TRBJ1-1|.|TRBV2
CASSETGVTEAFF
TGTGCCAGCAGCGAGACAGGGGTCACTGAAGCTTTCTTT
>.|TRBJ1-1|.|TRBV7-9
CASMRGGTEAFF
TGTGCCAGCATGAGAGGAGGGACTGAAGCTTTCTTT
>TRBD1|TRBJ1-1|.|TRBV5-8
CASSLGQVNTEAFF
TGTGCCAGCAGCCTCGGACAGGTGAACACTGAAGCTTTCTTT
>TRBD1|TRBJ2-7|.|TRBV5-3
CARIWDRSTYEQYF
TGTGCCAGAATATGGGACAGAAGTACCTACGAGCAGTACTTC
>TRBD2|TRBJ2-7|.|TRBV2
CASSETPSGGAYEQYF
TGTGCCAGCAGTGAAACCCCTAGCGGGGGAGCGTACGAGCAGTACTTC
>.|TRBJ2-6|.|TRBV2
CASSGDTSGANVLTF
TGTGCCAGCAGTGGTGACACCTCTGGGGCCAACGTCCTGACTTTC
>TRBD1|TRBJ1-4|.|TRBV5-1
CASSFGTGNEKLFF
TGCGCCAGCAGCTTCGGGACAGGGAATGAAAAACTGTTTTTT
>.|TRBJ2-1|.|TRBV9
CASSVAEADRSNEQFF
TGTGCCAGCAGCGTAGCAGAGGCCGACCGCAGCAATGAGCAGTTCTTC
>TRBD1|TRBJ1-1|.|TRBV29-1
CSATGGWDTEAFF
TGCAGCGCAACAGGGGGCTGGGACACTGAAGCTTTCTTT
>.|TRBJ1-5|.|TRBV4-1
CASSQDQGRNQPQHF
TGCGCCAGCAGCCAAGACCAGGGCCGCAATCAGCCCCAGCATTTT
>TRBD1|TRBJ1-1|.|TRBV6-5
CASSYVSGGTEAFF
TGTGCCAGCAGTTACGTATCAGGGGGAACTGAAGCTTTCTTT
>TRBD2|TRBJ2-7|.|TRBV5-1
CASSLGGGGAIEQYF
TGCGCCAGCAGCTTGGGGGGCGGGGGGGCCATCGAGCAGTACTTC
>.|TRBJ2-5|.|TRBV19
CASNGGSSSDQYF
TGTGCCAGTAATGGGGGCTCCTCTTCGGACCAGTACTTC
>.|TRBJ1-5|.|TRBV24-1
CATSAGIGDQPQHF
TGTGCCACCAGTGCAGGAATAGGGGATCAGCCCCAGCATTTT
>TRBD1|TRBJ2-5|.|TRBV12-5
CASGTLSTGVETQYF
TGTGCTAGTGGTACTCTATCGACAGGGGTGGAGACCCAGTACTTC
>TRBD1|TRBJ1-3|.|TRBV28
CASSWGQGISGNTIYF
TGTGCCAGCAGTTGGGGACAGGGGATCTCTGGAAACACCATATATTTT
>.|TRBJ1-1|.|TRBV29-1
CSVETPRGTEAFF
TGCAGCGTTGAGACACCCCGAGGGACTGAAGCTTTCTTT
>.|TRBJ1-1|.|TRBV20-1
CSTGKNTEAFF
TGCAGTACGGGGAAGAACACTGAAGCTTTCTTT
>.|TRBJ1-6|few|TRBV6-5
CATYPSPLHF
TGTGCCACCTACCCGTCACCCCTCCACTTT
>.|TRBJ1-2|.|TRBV11-3
CASSLDLGNGYTF
TGTGCCAGCAGCTTAGATCTCGGGAATGGCTACACCTTC
>.|TRBJ1-1|few|TRBV3-1/TRBV3-2
CASSQEGKSSEAFF
TGTGCCAGCAGCCAAGAGGGCAAGAGCTCTGAAGCTTTCTTT
>TRBD2|TRBJ2-3|few|TRBV18
CASSPQRGGTDTQYF
TGTGCCAGCTCACCACAGCGGGGGGGCACAGATACGCAGTATTTT
>.|TRBJ2-7|once|TRBV19
CASSTDTYEQYF
TGTGCCAGTAGTACAGATACCTACGAGCAGTACTTC
>.|TRBJ1-3|.|TRBV9
CASSVGQGPGNTIYF
TGTGCCAGCAGCGTCGGCCAGGGTCCTGGAAACACCATATATTTT
>.|TRBJ1-2|.|TRBV27
CASRGTAGDYGYTF
TGTGCCAGCAGGGGAACTGCGGGGGACTATGGCTACACCTTC
>.|TRBJ1-2|.|TRBV6-5
CASSLGTFYGYTF
TGTGCCAGCAGTTTAGGGACATTTTATGGCTACACCTTC
>TRBD1|TRBJ2-3|.|TRBV4-1
CASSSRTGNADTQYF
TGCGCCAGCAGCTCTCGGACAGGTAACGCAGATACGCAGTATTTT
>TRBD1|TRBJ1-4|.|TRBV6-6
CASSLQGQGEKLFF
TGTGCCAGCAGTCTCCAAGGACAGGGTGAAAAACTGTTTTTT
>TRBD1|TRBJ1-3|.|TRBV3-1/TRBV3-2
CASSQRDRAYFSGNTIYF
TGTGCCAGCAGCCAAAGGGACAGGGCTTACTTCTCTGGAAACACCATATATTTT
>.|TRBJ2-3|.|TRBV3-1/TRBV3-2
CASSQSSGTPGTDTQYF
TGTGCCAGCAGCCAGTCTTCCGGGACACCCGGCACAGATACGCAGTATTTT
>.|TRBJ1-5|.|TRBV7-9
CASSPGSSSDQPQHF
TGTGCCAGCAGCCCCGGTAGCAGCTCGGATCAGCCCCAGCATTTT
>.|TRBJ2-3|.|TRBV5-8
CASSLQSSGTDTQYF
TGTGCCAGCAGCTTACAGAGTTCGGGCACAGATACGCAGTATTTT
>.|TRBJ1-5|.|TRBV18
CASSPQDSNQPQHF
TGTGCCAGCTCACCCCAGGATAGCAATCAGCCCCAGCATTTT
>TRBD1|TRBJ2-1|.|TRBV19
CASSIPQGNYNEQFF
TGTGCCAGTAGTATTCCACAGGGGAACTACAATGAGCAGTTCTTC
>TRBD2|TRBJ2-2|.|TRBV7-3
CASSYGASGTGELFF
TGTGCCAGCAGCTATGGGGCTAGCGGCACCGGGGAGCTGTTTTTT
>.|TRBJ1-4|.|TRBV2
CASSEYGQTNEKLFF
TGTGCCAGCAGTGAATACGGACAGACTAATGAAAAACTGTTTTTT
>TRBD1|TRBJ1-4|few|TRBV4-1
CASSQDRVFGRGNEKLFF
TGCGCCAGCAGCCAAGATCGGGTCTTCGGCAGGGGGAATGAAAAACTGTTTTTT
>.|TRBJ2-7|.|TRBV6-1
CASSEVYSYEQYF
TGTGCCAGCAGTGAAGTCTACTCCTACGAGCAGTACTTC
>.|TRBJ1-1|once|TRBV7-9
CASSLRGSTGNTEAFF
TGTGCCAGCAGCTTACGAGGGTCAACCGGGAACACTGAAGCTTTCTTT
>TRBD1|TRBJ1-4|few|TRBV3-1/TRBV3-2
CASSQVDRGLEKLFF
TGTGCCAGCAGCCAAGTCGACAGGGGGCTTGAAAAACTGTTTTTT